These 8 T cell receptor beta chains were sequenced from one sample in a study of T cells in Graves' hyperthyroidism and ophthalmopathy. The investigators amplified TCR beta CDR3 regions from RNA transcripts. The TCR CDR3 first-round RT-PCR relied on the HTBI primer set. Using its own MiXCR run on the multiplex PCR reads, TCRdb lists one record per CDR3 protein. Of about 49,000 distinct CDR3 sequences detected, 54% appear once; the ten largest clones hold roughly a third. Sequenced: peripheral blood or thyroid tissue (not recorded which). The receptors were sampled from a man aged 18 to 30 with Graves' hyperthyroidism.

V is TRBV7-8 and J is TRBJ1-1; possible D gene TRBD1, 6 bases. V was clipped by 5 bases and J by 4 bases, with 11 bases between them. The CDR3 extends over 13 amino acids. CDR1 and CDR2 (germline): SGHVS, FQNEAQ. CDR3 in DNA: TGTGCCAGCAGCCAAGGGGGAGCCACTGAAGCTTTCTTT. Amino acid sequence: CASSQGGATEAFF.

This clonotype was counted at least ten times. The V call is TRBV2, the J call TRBJ1-5, with a weak D call TRBD1 (5 bases). V shed 4 bases and J shed 2 bases, with 21 bases lying between them. The CDR3 loop spans 18 amino acids. From germline, CDR1 is SNHLY and CDR2 FYNNEI. The CDR3 DNA is TGTGCCAGCAGTGCCCGAAGCCGGGCCCCGGGGCGCAATCAGCCCCAGCATTTT. Translated, it gives CASSARSRAPGRNQPQHF. Full variable domain (outside the CDR3, taken from reference TRBV2 and TRBJ1-5): EPEVTQTPSHQVTQMGQEVILRCVPISNHLYFYWYRQILGQKVEFLVSFYNNEISEKSEIFDDQFSVERPDGSNFTLKIRSTKLEDSAMYFCASSARSRAPGRNQPQHFGDGTRLSIL.

This clonotype was found once. This chain links TRBV7-2 with TRBJ2-7; 13 bases fit TRBD2. The CDR3 contains 15 residues. V lost 5 bases to trimming and J lost 7 bases; unmatched junction nucleotides: 8. Germline V lookup: CDR1 SGHTA, CDR2 FQGNSA. The CDR3 nucleotides read TGTGCCAGCAGCCTCCGGACTAGCGGGAGTAGTGAGCAGTACTTC. Translating gives CASSLRTSGSSEQYF.

This sequence joins TRBV7-2 and TRBJ2-7; TRBD1 might be the D (5 bases). The CDR3 totals 14 residues. The germline CDR1 and CDR2 sequences are SGHTA and FQGNSA. V lost 5 bases, J lost 5 bases, and 16 bases lay in between. The CDR3 sequence: CASSKLGQGNEQYF. The CDR3 bases are TGTGCCAGCAGCAAACTGGGGCAGGGCAACGAGCAGTACTTC.

V and J are TRBV2 and TRBJ2-5; no definite D call. There are 12 residues in the CDR3. V lost 7 bases to trimming and J lost 0 bases, with 6 bases between them. Germline V CDR1 and CDR2: SNHLY, FYNNEI. CDR3 sequence: CASTEHQETQYF. For the CDR3, the DNA is TGTGCCAGCACGGAGCACCAAGAGACCCAGTACTTC.

V is TRBV2 and J is TRBJ1-2; 8 nucleotides align to TRBD1. This CDR3 contains 16 residues. Germline lookup yields CDR1 SNHLY and CDR2 FYNNEI. The V gene end was trimmed by 7 bases and the J gene end by 2 bases; junction bases not matched to a gene: 12. CDR3 protein: CASTRDRGLANYGYTF. The DNA of the CDR3 is TGTGCCAGCACCCGAGACAGGGGATTAGCAAACTATGGCTACACCTTC.

The chain is built from TRBV7-2 and TRBJ1-2; D call uncertain. CDR3 length: 13 residues. V was clipped by 2 bases and J by 4 bases, with 8 bases between them. CDR1 is SGHTA, CDR2 FQGNSA, per germline. CDR3 in DNA: TGTGCCAGCAGCTTACCTACTACCTATGGCTACACCTTC. Translation gives CASSLPTTYGYTF.

V usage is TRBV12-3 or TRBV12-4 and J usage is TRBJ2-5; D ambiguous. V was clipped by 6 bases and J by 5 bases, with 10 bases between them. The CDR3 is made up of 12 amino acids. CDR3: CASRGGLETQYF. CDR3 nucleotides: TGTGCCAGCAGAGGCGGTTTGGAGACCCAGTACTTC.